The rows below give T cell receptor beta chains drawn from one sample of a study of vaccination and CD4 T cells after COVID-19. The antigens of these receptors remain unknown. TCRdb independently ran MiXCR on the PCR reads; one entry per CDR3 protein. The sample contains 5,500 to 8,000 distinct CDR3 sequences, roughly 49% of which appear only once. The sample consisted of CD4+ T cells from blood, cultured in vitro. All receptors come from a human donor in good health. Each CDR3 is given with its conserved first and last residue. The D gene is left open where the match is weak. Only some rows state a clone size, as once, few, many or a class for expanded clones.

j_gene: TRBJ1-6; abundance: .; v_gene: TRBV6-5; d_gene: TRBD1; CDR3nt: TGTGCCAGCAGTTACCTCGGACAGGGGGATTCACCCCTCCACTTT; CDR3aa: CASSYLGQGDSPLHF
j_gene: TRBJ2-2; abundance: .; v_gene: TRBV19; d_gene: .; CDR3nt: TGTGCCAGTAGTCCTGGTTGGGGGAGCAACACCGGGGAGCTGTTTTTT; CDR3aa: CASSPGWGSNTGELFF
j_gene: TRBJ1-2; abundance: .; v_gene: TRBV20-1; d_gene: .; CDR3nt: TGCAGTGCTAGCTTTGGGGCTGATGGCTACACCTTC; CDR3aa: CSASFGADGYTF
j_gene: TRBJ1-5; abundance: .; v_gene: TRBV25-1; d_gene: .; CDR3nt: TGTGCCAGCAGTAATTTTGGGGGTCAGCCCCAGCATTTT; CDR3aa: CASSNFGGQPQHF
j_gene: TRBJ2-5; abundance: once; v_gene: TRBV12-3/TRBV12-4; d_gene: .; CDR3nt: TGTGCCAGCAGTTTTAGGGAGGTACAAGAGACCCAGTACTTC; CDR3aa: CASSFREVQETQYF
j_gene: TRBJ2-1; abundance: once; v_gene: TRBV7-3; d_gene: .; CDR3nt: TGTGCCAGCACCGCTATACATGAGCAGTTCTTC; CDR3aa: CASTAIHEQFF
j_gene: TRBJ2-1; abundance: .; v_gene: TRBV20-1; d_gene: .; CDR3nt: TGCAGTGCCAGCCGCTTCGAGCAGTTCTTC; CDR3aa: CSASRFEQFF
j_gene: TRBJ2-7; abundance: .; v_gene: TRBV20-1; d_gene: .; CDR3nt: TGCAGTGCTAGGGAGCCCGGCAGTTACGAGCAGTACTTC; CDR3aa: CSAREPGSYEQYF
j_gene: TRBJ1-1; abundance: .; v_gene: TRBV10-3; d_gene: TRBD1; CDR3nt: TGTGCCATCAGTGTCTCAGGGGGGGCTGAAGCTTTCTTT; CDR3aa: CAISVSGGAEAFF
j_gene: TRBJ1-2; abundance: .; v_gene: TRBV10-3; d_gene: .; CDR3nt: TGTGCCATCAGTGAAAGTTTGGCCCAAGGGGGCTACACCTTC; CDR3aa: CAISESLAQGGYTF
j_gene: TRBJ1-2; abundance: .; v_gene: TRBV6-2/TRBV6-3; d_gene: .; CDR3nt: TGTGCCAGCAGTTACCGGAGGGGCCAGGATGGCTACACCTTC; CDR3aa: CASSYRRGQDGYTF
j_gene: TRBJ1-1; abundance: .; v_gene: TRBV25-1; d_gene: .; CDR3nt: TGTGCCAGCAGTCCCCAAGCTGGGAAGACTGAAGCTTTCTTT; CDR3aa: CASSPQAGKTEAFF
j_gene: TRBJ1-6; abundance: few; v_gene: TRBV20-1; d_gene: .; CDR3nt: TGCAGTGCGTACGGAGGGAATTCACCCCTCCACTTT; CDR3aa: CSAYGGNSPLHF
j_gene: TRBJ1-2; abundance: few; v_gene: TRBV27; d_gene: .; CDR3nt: TGTGCCAGCAGTTTATCGGACGGGATCTCCTATGGCTACACCTTC; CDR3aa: CASSLSDGISYGYTF
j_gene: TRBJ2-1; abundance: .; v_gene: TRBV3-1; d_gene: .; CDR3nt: TGTGCCAGCAGCCAGAGCCGGGACACCTACAATGAGCAGTTCTTC; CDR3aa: CASSQSRDTYNEQFF
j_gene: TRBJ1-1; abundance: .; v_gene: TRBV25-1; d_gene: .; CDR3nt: TGTGCCAGCAGTGAACTCAACCCGGGGTCGAACACTGAAGCTTTCTTT; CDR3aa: CASSELNPGSNTEAFF
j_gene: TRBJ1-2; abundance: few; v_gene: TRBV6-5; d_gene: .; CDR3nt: TGTGCCAGCAGTTACAGGGACAACTATGGCTACACCTTC; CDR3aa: CASSYRDNYGYTF
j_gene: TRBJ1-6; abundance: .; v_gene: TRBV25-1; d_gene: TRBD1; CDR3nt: TGTGCCAGCTCCAGGGGGTCCTATAATTCACCCCTCCACTTT; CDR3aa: CASSRGSYNSPLHF
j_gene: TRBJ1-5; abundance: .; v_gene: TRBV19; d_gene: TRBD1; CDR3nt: TGTGCCAGTAGTATACTGGAAGGGACAGTACTCAATCAGCCCCAGCATTTT; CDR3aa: CASSILEGTVLNQPQHF
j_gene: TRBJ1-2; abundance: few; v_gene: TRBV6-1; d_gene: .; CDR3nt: TGTGCCAGCAACCGAGAGAGGGGCTCACGGGATGGCTACACCTTC; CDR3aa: CASNRERGSRDGYTF
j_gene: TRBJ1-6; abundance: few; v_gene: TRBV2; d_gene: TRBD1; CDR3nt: TGTGCCAGCACCTTGGACAGGGGCCATTCACCCCTCCACTTT; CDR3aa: CASTLDRGHSPLHF
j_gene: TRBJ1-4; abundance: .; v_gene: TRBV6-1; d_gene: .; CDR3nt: TGTGCCAGCAGTGGAGGGACCGAAGGGAAACTGTTTTTT; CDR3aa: CASSGGTEGKLFF
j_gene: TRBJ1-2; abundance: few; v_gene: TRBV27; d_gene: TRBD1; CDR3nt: TGTGCCAGCAGTACCTTGACAGGGGGCCCGAATGGCTACACCTTC; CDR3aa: CASSTLTGGPNGYTF
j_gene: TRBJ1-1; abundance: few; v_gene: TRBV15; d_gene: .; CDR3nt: TGTGCCACCAGCAGAAATCCAGGGATAGGGACTGAAGCTTTCTTT; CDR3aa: CATSRNPGIGTEAFF
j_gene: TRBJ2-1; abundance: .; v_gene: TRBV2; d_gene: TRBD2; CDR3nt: TGTGCCAGCAGTCCTAGCGGGGGGGGGTCTTTCTACAATGAGCAGTTCTTC; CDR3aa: CASSPSGGGSFYNEQFF
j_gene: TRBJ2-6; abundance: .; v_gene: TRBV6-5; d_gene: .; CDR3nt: TGTGCCAGCAGTTCGGGACTTACCAACTCTGGGGCCAACGTCCTGACTTTC; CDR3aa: CASSSGLTNSGANVLTF
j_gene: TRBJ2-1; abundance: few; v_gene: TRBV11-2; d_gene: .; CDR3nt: TGTGCCAGCAGCTCTCTAATGGGCTACAATGAGCAGTTCTTC; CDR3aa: CASSSLMGYNEQFF
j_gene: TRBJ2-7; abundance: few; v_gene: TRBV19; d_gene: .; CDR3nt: TGTGCCAGCTCGATCGGTGTGGAGCAGTACTTC; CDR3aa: CASSIGVEQYF
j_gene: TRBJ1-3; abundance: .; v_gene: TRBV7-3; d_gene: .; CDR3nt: TGTGCCAGCAGCCCCGGCTCGCCTGGAAACACCATATATTTT; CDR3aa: CASSPGSPGNTIYF
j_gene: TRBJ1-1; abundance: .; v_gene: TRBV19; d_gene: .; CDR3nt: TGTGCCAGTAGAAGGATTGGGAGCACTGAAGCTTTCTTT; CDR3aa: CASRRIGSTEAFF
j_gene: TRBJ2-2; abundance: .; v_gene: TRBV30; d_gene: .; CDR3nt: TGTGCCTGGAGTGTAATCCACTGGGGGGGGGAGCTGTTTTTT; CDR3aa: CAWSVIHWGGELFF
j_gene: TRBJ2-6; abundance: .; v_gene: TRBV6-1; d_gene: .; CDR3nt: TGTGCCAGCACCAGGGCCTTTAGGGGATCTGGGGCCAACGTCCTGACTTTC; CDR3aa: CASTRAFRGSGANVLTF
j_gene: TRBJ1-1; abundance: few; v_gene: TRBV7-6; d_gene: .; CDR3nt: TGTGCCAGCAGCTTAGCCGGGCAGGGTGGGAACACTGAAGCTTTCTTT; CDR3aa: CASSLAGQGGNTEAFF
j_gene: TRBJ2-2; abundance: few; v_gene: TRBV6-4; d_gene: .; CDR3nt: TGTGCCAGCAGGGTCACAGGCACCGGGGAGCTGTTTTTT; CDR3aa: CASRVTGTGELFF
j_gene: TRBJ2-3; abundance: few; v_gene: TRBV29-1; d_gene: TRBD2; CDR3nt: TGCAGCGTTGAACCTCCGGGGGGAACAGATACGCAGTATTTT; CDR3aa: CSVEPPGGTDTQYF
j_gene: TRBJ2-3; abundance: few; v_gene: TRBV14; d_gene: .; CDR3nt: TGTGCCAGCAACCCAACAGGGCCCGGTACGCAGTATTTT; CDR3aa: CASNPTGPGTQYF
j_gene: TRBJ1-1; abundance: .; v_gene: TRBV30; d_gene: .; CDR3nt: TGTGCCTCTTCTAGGGGTGGGGGGACTGAAGCTTTCTTT; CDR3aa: CASSRGGGTEAFF
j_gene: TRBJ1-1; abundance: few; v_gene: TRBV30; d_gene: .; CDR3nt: TGTGCCTGGAGTCCGGGACTAAACACTGAAGCTTTCTTT; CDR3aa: CAWSPGLNTEAFF
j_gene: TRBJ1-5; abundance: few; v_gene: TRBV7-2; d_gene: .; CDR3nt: TGTGCCAGCAGCCCAGCCCTCGAAAATCAGCCCCAGCATTTT; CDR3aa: CASSPALENQPQHF
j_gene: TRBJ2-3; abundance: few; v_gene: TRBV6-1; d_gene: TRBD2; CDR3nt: TGTGCCAGCCGAGATGGGACTAGCGGGGTCACAGATACGCAGTATTTT; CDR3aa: CASRDGTSGVTDTQYF